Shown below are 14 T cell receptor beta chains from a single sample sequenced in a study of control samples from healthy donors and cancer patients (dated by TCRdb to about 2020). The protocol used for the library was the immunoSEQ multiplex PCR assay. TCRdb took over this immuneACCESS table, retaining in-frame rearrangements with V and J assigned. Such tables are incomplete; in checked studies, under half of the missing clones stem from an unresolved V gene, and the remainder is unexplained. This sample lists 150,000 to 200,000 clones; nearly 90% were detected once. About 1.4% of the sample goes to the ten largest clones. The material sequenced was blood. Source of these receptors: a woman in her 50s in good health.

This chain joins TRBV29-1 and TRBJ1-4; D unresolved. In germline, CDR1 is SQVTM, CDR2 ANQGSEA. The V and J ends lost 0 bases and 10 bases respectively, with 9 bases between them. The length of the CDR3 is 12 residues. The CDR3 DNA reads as TGCAGCGTTGAAGATCGGCGTGGAAAACTGTTTTTT. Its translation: CSVEDRRGKLFF. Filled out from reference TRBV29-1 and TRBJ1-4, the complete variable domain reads SAVISQKPSRDICQRGTSLTIQCQVDSQVTMMFWYRQQPGQSLTLIATANQGSEATYESGFVIDKFPISRPNLTFSTLTVSNMSPEDSSIYLCSVEDRRGKLFFGSGTQLSVL.

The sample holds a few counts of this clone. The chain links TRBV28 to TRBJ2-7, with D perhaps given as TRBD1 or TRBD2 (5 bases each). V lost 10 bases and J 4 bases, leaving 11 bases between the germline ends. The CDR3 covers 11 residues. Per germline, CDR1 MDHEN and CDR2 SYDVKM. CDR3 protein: CATGPPYEQYF. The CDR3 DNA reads TGTGCCACGGGACCGCCTTACGAGCAGTACTTC.

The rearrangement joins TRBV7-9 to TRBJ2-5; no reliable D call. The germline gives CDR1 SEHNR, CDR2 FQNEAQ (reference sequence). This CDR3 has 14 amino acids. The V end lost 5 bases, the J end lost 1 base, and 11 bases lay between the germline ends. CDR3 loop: CASSAPSLQETQYF. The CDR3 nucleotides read TGTGCCAGCAGCGCCCCCAGCCTCCAAGAGACCCAGTACTTC. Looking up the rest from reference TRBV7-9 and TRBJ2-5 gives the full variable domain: DTGVSQNPRHKITKRGQNVTFRCDPISEHNRLYWYRQTLGQGPEFLTYFQNEAQLEKSRLLSDRFSAERPKGSFSTLEIQRTEQGDSAMYLCASSAPSLQETQYFGPGTRLLVL.

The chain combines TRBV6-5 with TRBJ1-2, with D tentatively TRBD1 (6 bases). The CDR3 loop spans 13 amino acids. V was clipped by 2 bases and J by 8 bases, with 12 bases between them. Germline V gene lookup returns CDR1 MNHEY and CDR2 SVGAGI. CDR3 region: CASSYKGGGGYTF. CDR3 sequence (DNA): TGTGCCAGCAGTTACAAGGGGGGAGGGGGCTACACCTTC.

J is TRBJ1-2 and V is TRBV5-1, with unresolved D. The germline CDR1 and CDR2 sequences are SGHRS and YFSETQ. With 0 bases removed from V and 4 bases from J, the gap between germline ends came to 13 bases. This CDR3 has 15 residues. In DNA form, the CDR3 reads TGCGCCAGCAGCTTGGAGGCCGAACATTTCTATGGCTACACCTTC. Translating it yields CASSLEAEHFYGYTF.

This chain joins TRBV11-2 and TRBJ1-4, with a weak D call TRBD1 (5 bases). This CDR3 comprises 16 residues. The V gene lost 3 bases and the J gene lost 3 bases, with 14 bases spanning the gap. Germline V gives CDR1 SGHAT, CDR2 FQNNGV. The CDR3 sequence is CASSLGRVYPNEKLFF. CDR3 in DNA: TGTGCCAGCAGCTTGGGCAGGGTGTATCCTAATGAAAAACTGTTTTTT.

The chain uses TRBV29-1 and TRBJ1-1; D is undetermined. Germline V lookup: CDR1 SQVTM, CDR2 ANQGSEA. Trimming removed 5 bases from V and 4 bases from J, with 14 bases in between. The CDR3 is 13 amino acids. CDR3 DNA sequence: TGCAGCGTTCGGGTGGTAGAGGGCACTGAAGCTTTCTTT. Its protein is CSVRVVEGTEAFF.

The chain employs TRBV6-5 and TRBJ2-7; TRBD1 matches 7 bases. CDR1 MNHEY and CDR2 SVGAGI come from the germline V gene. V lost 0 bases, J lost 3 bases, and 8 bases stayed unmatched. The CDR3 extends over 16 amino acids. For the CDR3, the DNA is TGTGCCAGCAGTTACTCGAAGCGGCAGGGGGACTACGAGCAGTACTTC. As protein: CASSYSKRQGDYEQYF.

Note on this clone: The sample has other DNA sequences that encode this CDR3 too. Written as DNA, the CDR3 is TGTGCCAGCAGCTTAGTAGCGGGGGGAAACAATGAGCAGTTCTTC. This codes for CASSLVAGGNNEQFF. The genes are TRBV7-2 and TRBJ2-1, with 10 positions matching TRBD2. CDR1 is SGHTA, CDR2 FQGNSA, per germline. The CDR3 consists of 15 residues. V gave up 1 base and J gave up 5 bases; unmatched junction bases: 2.

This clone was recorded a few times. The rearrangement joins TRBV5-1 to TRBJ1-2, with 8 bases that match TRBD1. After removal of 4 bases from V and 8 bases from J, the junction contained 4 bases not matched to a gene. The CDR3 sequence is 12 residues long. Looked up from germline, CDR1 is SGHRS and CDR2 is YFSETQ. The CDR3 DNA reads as TGCGCCAGCAGCCCCAGGGGGCTCGGCTACACCTTC. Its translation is CASSPRGLGYTF. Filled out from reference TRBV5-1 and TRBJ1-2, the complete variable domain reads KAGVTQTPRYLIKTRGQQVTLSCSPISGHRSVSWYQQTPGQGLQFLFEYFSETQRNKGNFPGRFSGRQFSNSRSEMNVSTLELGDSALYLCASSPRGLGYTFGSGTRLTVV.

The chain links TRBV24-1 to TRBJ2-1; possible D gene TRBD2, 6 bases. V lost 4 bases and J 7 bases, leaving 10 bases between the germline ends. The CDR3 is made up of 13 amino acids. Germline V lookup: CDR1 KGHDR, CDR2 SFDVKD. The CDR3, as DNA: TGTGCCACCAGTGAGGGGGGTAGGAATGAGCAGTTCTTC. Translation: CATSEGGRNEQFF.

CDR3: CASRLDRGNTEAFF. As DNA, the CDR3 is TGTGCCAGCAGACTTGACAGGGGGAACACTGAAGCTTTCTTT. V usage is TRBV5-5 and J usage is TRBJ1-1; 8 positions match TRBD1. The trim removed 5 bases at V and 1 base at J, leaving 4 bases unmatched. This CDR3 contains 14 residues. From germline, CDR1 is SGHKS and CDR2 YYEKEE (reference sequence). The full variable domain, its missing parts supplied by reference TRBV5-5 and TRBJ1-1, is DAGVTQSPTHLIKTRGQQVTLRCSPISGHKSVSWYQQVLGQGPQFIFQYYEKEERGRGNFPDRFSARQFPNYSSELNVNALLLGDSALYLCASRLDRGNTEAFFGQGTRLTVV.

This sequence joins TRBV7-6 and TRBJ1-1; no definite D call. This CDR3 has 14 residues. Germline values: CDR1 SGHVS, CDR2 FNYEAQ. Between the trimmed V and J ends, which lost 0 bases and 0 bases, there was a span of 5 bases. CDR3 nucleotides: TGTGCCAGCAGCTTAGCTGGGATGAACACTGAAGCTTTCTTT. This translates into CASSLAGMNTEAFF.

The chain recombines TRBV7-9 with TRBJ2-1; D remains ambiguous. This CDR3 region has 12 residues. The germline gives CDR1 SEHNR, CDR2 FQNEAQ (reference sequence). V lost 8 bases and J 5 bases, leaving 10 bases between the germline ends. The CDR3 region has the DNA TGTGCCAGCGGTAGCCTGAACAATGAGCAGTTCTTC. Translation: CASGSLNNEQFF.